Listed here is a single T cell receptor beta chain. Its antigen is not identified. The source of the sample is a study of long-term antiretroviral therapy in people with HIV. This was the immunoSEQ v3.0 assay at survey level. For each individual sample, sequencing targeted roughly 40,000-50,000 T-cell genomes. The assay was immunoSEQ multiplex PCR, and TCRdb's table has in-frame clones only and misses some. The sample holds 21,000 or so clones, approximately 82% seen once. Findings and caveats of the study: Clonal populations expanded prior to ART predominated within the repertoire at all time points.

Sampling of each donor yielded at least one pre-ART PBMC sample and at least two post-ART PBMC samples. CDR1 is SGHTA and CDR2 is FQGNSA in the germline V gene. This CDR3 comprises 19 residues. V was pared by 1 base and J by 6 bases, with 27 bases between. The material was unsorted PBMCs, obtained 0.5 years after starting antiretroviral therapy. The origin of this receptor is a man aged 18 to 29 with HIV. The chain joins TRBV7-2 to TRBJ1-1, with D possibly being TRBD1 (5 bases). CDR3 sequence (DNA): TGTGCCAGCAGCTTAGGGGCTTACTCGGCGACAGTGCTGGAGTCTGAAGCTTTCTTT. The encoded protein is CASSLGAYSATVLESEAFF.